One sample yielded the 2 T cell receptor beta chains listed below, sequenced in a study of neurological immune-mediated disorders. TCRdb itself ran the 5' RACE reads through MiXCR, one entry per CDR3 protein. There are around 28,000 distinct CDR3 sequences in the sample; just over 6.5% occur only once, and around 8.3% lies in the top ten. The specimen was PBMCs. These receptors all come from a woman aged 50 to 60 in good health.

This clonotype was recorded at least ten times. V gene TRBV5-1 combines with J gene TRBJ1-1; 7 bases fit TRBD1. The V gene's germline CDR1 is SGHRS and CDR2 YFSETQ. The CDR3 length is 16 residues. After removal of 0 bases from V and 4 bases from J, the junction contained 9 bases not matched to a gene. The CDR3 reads CASSLAGQAPSTEAFF. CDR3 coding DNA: TGCGCCAGCAGCTTGGCTGGACAGGCCCCGAGCACTGAAGCTTTCTTT.

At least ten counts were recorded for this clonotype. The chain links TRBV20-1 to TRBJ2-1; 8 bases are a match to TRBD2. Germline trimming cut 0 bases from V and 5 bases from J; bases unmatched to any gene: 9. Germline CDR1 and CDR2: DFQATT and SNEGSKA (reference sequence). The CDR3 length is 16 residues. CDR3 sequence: CSARDLRSGGHNEQFF. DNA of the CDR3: TGCAGTGCTAGAGATCTGAGGAGCGGGGGACACAATGAGCAGTTCTTC.